This T cell receptor (beta chain) emerged from a study of shared clonotypes between healthy human individuals. Study observations and caveats: Of the naive CD4 clonotypes, around 4.9% were shared across a few donors.

Profiling relied on immunoSEQ multiplex PCR, and the TCRdb table lists in-frame clones only, not all of them. The sample records around 1.5 million clones, about 98% being singletons. CD45RA-negative memory and CD45RA+ naive subsets were split from the CD4+ cells. Details on this clone: Its antigen remains unidentified.

Germline V gives CDR1 SGHAT, CDR2 FQNNGV. The CDR3 is 14 amino acids. The V gene lost 5 bases and the J gene lost 7 bases, with 15 bases spanning the gap. The V gene is TRBV11-2, the J gene TRBJ2-1; TRBD1 or TRBD2 may be the D gene (5 bases each). Sequencing was done on a sample of naive CD4+ T cells sorted from blood. The subset: CD45RA+ positively selected. This receptor was obtained from a man younger than 45 in good health. CDR3 region: CASSAQGERNEQFF. As DNA, the CDR3 is TGTGCCAGCAGCGCTCAAGGGGAGAGGAATGAGCAGTTCTTC.